This entry describes one T cell receptor beta chain. Its antigen target is currently unknown. A junction boundary mismatches the germline segment, possibly from a read error. This specimen belongs to a study of tumor and adjacent non-tumor tissue in lung cancer (dated by TCRdb to between 2017 and 2018). Describing the broader study: Of the cohort, more than ten patients had adenocarcinoma, 2 had squamous cell carcinoma and 1 had small cell lung cancer. Bulk TCRbeta repertoires were compared between lung tumor tissue and matched distant non-tumor lung tissue obtained from under 18 lung cancer patients. Sequencing generated a total of 120 million or so productive TCRbeta reads, averaging around 4.2 million reads per sample. Among the 15 or so patients, ages ranged from roughly 31 to 85 years, roughly 10 were men and 5 were women, and disease was TNM stage I to III. For each patient, one tumor sample and one normal lung sample were taken, giving approximately 29 paired specimens that underwent TCRbeta CDR3 sequencing.

Here is what the overall study found, with its caveats: Tumor tissue showed significantly higher TCR diversity (inverse Simpson) than normal lung tissue, at about 400 vs 150 (P = 0.0075, Mann-Whitney U test). Peripheral blood was not sequenced, so blood TCRbeta repertoires in these lung cancer patients were not examined. Neither the sequencing platform nor unique molecular identifiers are mentioned in the methods. TCR diversity was significantly higher in younger patients, and higher tumor TCR diversity was associated with shorter overall and disease-free survival. With only about 16 patients in the cohort, the authors noted that larger samples and more detailed clinical data are needed. In normal lung, the top 100 clones accounted for a significantly larger cumulative share of the repertoire than in tumor tissue.

Libraries were built with multiplex PCR. Sequencing was performed on an Illumina HiSeq 2500. Following protocols modified from ARM-PCR, the researchers constructed TCRbeta libraries through three rounds of nested PCR with primers (Table S4). Before sequencing, PCR products of 200-500 bp were excised from the gel and purified with the QIAquick gel extraction kit. The source study handled its data this way. Reads were cleaned using Trimmomatic, were merged into complete CDR3 sequences using FLASH, and were assigned to V(D)J germline segments using MiTCR. Clonal diversity was computed as the inverse Simpson's index with VDJtools. In-frame sequences lacking a premature stop codon were counted as productive reads. Using fastp trimming at Q25 and MiXCR clonotype assembly, TCRdb reanalyzed the public sequencing data and kept in-frame beta chains. One record per CDR3 amino acid sequence lists the most common genes and DNA. TCRdb's processing, not the study's, gives the V and J calls here. For this sample there are some 100,000 distinct CDR3 sequences; around 80% appear just once. The top ten constitute 35% to 40% of the sample.

The CDR3 runs 15 amino acids, cysteine and phenylalanine included. Only the CDR3 region is kept as DNA, spanning 45 bases read in frame from base 1. The germline V gene specifies LGHNA as CDR1 and YNFKEQ as CDR2. RNA was extracted from bulk unsorted tissue and checked for quality with a NanoDrop ND-1000 and an Agilent 2100. The donors were newly diagnosed lung cancer patients admitted for thoracic surgery in China from August to November 2014 who had not received prior chemotherapy. Anyone who had undergone radiotherapy or chemotherapy before, or who had another cancer at the same time, was left out of the study. Surgical tissue pieces of 1-2 cm3 were preserved in RNAlater solution and stored at -80 °C until use.

The sequence came from a woman aged 60 to 75 with non-small cell lung cancer. Recombination linked TRBV4-2 to TRBJ1-1, with the D gene not confidently named. The material sequenced was lung tumor tissue. The base sequence is TGTGCCAGCACCCAAGAGGCGGTTGTTGACACTGAAGCTTTCTTT. Translated, this is CASTQEAVVDTEAFF.